This T cell receptor (beta chain) was retrieved from a study of cytomegalovirus exposure and HLA in healthy donors. Libraries were prepared by immunoSEQ multiplex PCR; TCRdb keeps only in-frame clonotypes and omits some of them. The sample yields 200,000 or so clones, about 89% seen once. In the case of this clone: The target antigen is unknown.

This CDR3 contains 14 residues. The germline gives CDR1 SGHTS, CDR2 YDEGEE. The germline V and J ends were trimmed by 5 bases and 4 bases, with 15 bases remaining between them. Study-level results: The finding came from a later analysis; first-cohort TCR clusters tended to co-occur in the 95 to 150 validation repertoires. The classifier was said to identify cytomegalovirus status with high specificity and sensitivity. Cytomegalovirus-associated TCR beta chains were listed, numbering some 170.

The chain has TRBV5-8 and TRBJ1-1; D is unclear. The TCR comes from a woman aged 18-29 years in good health and CMV-seronegative. Specimen: PBMCs. CDR3 nucleotide sequence: TGTGCCAGCAGGATTGGGCAGGCGGGCACTGAAGCTTTCTTT. Its protein product is CASRIGQAGTEAFF.